Shown below are 9 T cell receptor beta chains from a single sample sequenced in a study of cytomegalovirus exposure and HLA in healthy donors. PCR used 60 Vbeta primers and 13 Jbeta primers. The repertoire was sequenced with immunoSEQ multiplex PCR; TCRdb's copy has only in-frame clones and lacks some. This sample carries 200,000 or so clones, about 88% of them seen once, and the ten largest clones take about 0.21%. Sample: PBMCs. The receptor set was obtained from a girl in the first two years of life in good health and CMV-seronegative.

This clone was counted once. The chain recombines TRBV11-3 with TRBJ2-3; TRBD2 aligns across 9 bases. The CDR3 spans 15 residues. CDR1 SGHNT and CDR2 YENEEA come from the germline V gene. The junction had 7 bases not matched to a gene; V was cut back by 7 bases and J by 2 bases. CDR3 sequence: CASILAGGLTDTQYF. Written as DNA, the CDR3 is TGTGCCAGCATCCTGGCGGGGGGGCTCACAGATACGCAGTATTTT.

V is TRBV6-1 and J is TRBJ2-3, with D maybe TRBD2 (6 bases). The CDR3 runs 13 residues. V lost 2 bases, J lost 4 bases, and 7 bases lay in between. Germline V lookup: CDR1 MNHNS, CDR2 SASEGT. The CDR3 reads CASSESGADTQYF. CDR3 in DNA: TGTGCCAGCAGTGAATCGGGGGCAGATACGCAGTATTTT.

The chain uses TRBV12-5 and TRBJ1-1; the D is unclear. V was pared by 1 base and J by 8 bases, with 11 bases between. CDR3 size: 13 residues. Germline V lookup: CDR1 LGHNT, CDR2 FRNRAP. The CDR3 region has the DNA TGTGCTAGTGGTTTGGATCCAAAGCGGGAAGCTTTCTTT. This encodes CASGLDPKREAFF.

This chain links TRBV11-2 with TRBJ1-4; D is possibly TRBD1 (6 bases). The V gene's germline CDR1 is SGHAT and CDR2 FQNNGV. CDR3 length: 15 residues. V gave up 5 bases and J gave up 7 bases, with 17 bases separating them. The CDR3: CASSPSTGGSEKLFF. The CDR3 DNA sequence: TGTGCCAGCAGCCCCTCGACAGGCGGGAGTGAAAAACTGTTTTTT.

The chain joins TRBV6-5 to TRBJ2-7; TRBD1 might be the D (6 bases). CDR3 length: 13 amino acids. Germline V gene lookup returns CDR1 MNHEY and CDR2 SVGAGI. Trimming shortened V by 2 bases and J by 6 bases, and 11 bases separated the two germline ends. CDR3 loop: CASSYTGWLEQYF. DNA for the CDR3: TGTGCCAGCAGTTACACAGGGTGGCTCGAGCAGTACTTC.

This clone was seen a few times. The V and J genes are TRBV5-6 and TRBJ2-7; the match to TRBD2 covers 13 bases. The CDR3 runs 16 residues. The J segment lost 4 bases and the V segment lost 4 bases, leaving 8 bases of the junction unmatched. Germline-derived CDR1 and CDR2 are SGHDT and YYEEEE. For the CDR3, the DNA is TGTGCCAGCAGCCTGATACTAGCGGGAGGGCCTTACGAGCAGTACTTC. Its translation: CASSLILAGGPYEQYF.

The chain uses TRBV29-1 and TRBJ2-2; D is unresolved. Trimming took 4 bases from V and 4 from J, leaving 19 bases between them. The CDR3 is made up of 16 amino acids. Looked up from germline, CDR1 is SQVTM and CDR2 is ANQGSEA. CDR3 in DNA: TGCAGCGTTGCGGCTAGTGATCGACCAAGCACCGGGGAGCTGTTTTTT. Protein product: CSVAASDRPSTGELFF.

This clone appeared once. The chain couples TRBV4-2 to TRBJ2-2, with TRBD2 identical over 7 bases. The length of the CDR3 is 13 residues. The J segment lost 7 bases and the V segment lost 1 base, leaving 0 bases of the junction unmatched. Germline CDR1 and CDR2: LGHNA and YNFKEQ. CDR3 region: CASSQGEGGELFF. The CDR3 DNA sequence: TGTGCCAGCAGCCAAGGGGAGGGCGGGGAGCTGTTTTTT.

The V gene is TRBV4-3, the J gene TRBJ2-3; 9 nucleotides agree with TRBD2. V lost 0 bases, J lost 3 bases, and 7 bases stayed unmatched. The CDR3 totals 17 residues. CDR1 is LGHNA, CDR2 YSLEER, per germline. This chain's CDR3 is CASSQDRAGGRTDTQYF. In DNA form, the CDR3 reads TGCGCCAGCAGCCAAGATAGAGCGGGAGGAAGGACAGATACGCAGTATTTT.